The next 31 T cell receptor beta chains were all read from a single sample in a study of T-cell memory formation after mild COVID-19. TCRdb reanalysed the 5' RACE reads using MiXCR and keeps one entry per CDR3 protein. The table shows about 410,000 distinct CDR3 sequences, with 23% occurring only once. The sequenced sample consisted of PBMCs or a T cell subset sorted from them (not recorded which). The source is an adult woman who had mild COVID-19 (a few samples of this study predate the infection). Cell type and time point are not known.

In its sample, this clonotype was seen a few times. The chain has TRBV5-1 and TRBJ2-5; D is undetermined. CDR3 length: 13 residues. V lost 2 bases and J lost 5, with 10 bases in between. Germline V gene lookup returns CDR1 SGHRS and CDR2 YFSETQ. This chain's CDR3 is CASSFNQEETQYF. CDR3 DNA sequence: TGCGCCAGCAGCTTTAACCAGGAGGAGACCCAGTACTTC. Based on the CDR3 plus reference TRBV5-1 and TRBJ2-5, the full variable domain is KAGVTQTPRYLIKTRGQQVTLSCSPISGHRSVSWYQQTPGQGLQFLFEYFSETQRNKGNFPGRFSGRQFSNSRSEMNVSTLELGDSALYLCASSFNQEETQYFGPGTRLLVL.

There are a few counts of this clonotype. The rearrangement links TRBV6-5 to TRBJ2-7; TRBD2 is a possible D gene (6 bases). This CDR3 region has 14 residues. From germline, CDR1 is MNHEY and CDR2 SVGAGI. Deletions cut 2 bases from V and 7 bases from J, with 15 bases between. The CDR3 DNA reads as TGTGCCAGCAGTTACAACCGCGGGGCCTGGGAGCAGTACTTC. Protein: CASSYNRGAWEQYF.

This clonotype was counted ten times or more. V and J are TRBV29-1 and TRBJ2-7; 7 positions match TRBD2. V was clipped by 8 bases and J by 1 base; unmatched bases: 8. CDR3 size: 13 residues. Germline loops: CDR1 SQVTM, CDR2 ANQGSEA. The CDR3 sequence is CSPNEGGSYEQYF. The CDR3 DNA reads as TGCAGCCCAAACGAGGGAGGGTCCTACGAGCAGTACTTC.

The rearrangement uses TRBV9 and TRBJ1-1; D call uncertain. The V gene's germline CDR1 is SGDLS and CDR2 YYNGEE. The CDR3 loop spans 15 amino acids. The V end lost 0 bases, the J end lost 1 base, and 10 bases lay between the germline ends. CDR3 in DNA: TGTGCCAGCAGCGTAGGGGAGGGCGCGAACACTGAAGCTTTCTTT. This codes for CASSVGEGANTEAFF.

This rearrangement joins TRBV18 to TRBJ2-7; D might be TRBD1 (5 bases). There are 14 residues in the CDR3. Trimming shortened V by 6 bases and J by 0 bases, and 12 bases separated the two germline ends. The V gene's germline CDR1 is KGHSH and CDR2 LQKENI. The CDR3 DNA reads TGTGCCAGCTCGCAGGGCGCCCCCTCCTACGAGCAGTACTTC. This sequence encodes CASSQGAPSYEQYF. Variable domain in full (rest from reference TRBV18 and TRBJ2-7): NAGVMQNPRHLVRRRGQEARLRCSPMKGHSHVYWYRQLPEEGLKFMVYLQKENIIDESGMPKERFSAEFPKEGPSILRIQQVVRGDSAAYFCASSQGAPSYEQYFGPGTRLTVT.

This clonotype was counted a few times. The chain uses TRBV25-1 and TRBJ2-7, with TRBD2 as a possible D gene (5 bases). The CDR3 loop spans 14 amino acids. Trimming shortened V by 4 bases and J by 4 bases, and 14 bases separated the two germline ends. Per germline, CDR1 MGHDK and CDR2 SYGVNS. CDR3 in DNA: TGTGCCAGCAGTGCTCCGGGGTCTGGATACGAGCAGTACTTC. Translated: CASSAPGSGYEQYF.

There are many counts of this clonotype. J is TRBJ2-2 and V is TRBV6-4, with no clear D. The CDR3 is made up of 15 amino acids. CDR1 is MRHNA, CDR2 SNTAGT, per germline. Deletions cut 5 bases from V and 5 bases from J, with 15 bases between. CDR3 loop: CASSPSASWTGELFF. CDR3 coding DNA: TGTGCCAGCAGTCCCTCGGCCTCCTGGACCGGGGAGCTGTTTTTT.

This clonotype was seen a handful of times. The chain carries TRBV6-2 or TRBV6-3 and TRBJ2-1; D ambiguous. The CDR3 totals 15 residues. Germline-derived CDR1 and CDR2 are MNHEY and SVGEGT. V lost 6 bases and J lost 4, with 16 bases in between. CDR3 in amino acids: CASSPAGAEYNEQFF. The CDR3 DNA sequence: TGTGCCAGCAGCCCAGCCGGCGCGGAGTACAATGAGCAGTTCTTC.

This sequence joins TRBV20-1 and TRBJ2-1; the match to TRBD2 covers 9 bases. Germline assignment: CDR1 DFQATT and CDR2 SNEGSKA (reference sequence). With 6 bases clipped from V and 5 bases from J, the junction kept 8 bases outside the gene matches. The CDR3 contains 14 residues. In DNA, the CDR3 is TGCAGTGCGTTTGCGGGAGGGCCCCACAATGAGCAGTTCTTC. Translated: CSAFAGGPHNEQFF.

Written as DNA, the CDR3 is TGTGCCAGCAGACAGACGACTCCCAATCAGCCCCAGCATTTT. The encoded protein is CASRQTTPNQPQHF. The chain has TRBV12-3 or TRBV12-4 and TRBJ1-5, with D uncertain. V lost 6 bases and J 3 bases, leaving 12 bases between the germline ends. The CDR3 extends over 14 amino acids.

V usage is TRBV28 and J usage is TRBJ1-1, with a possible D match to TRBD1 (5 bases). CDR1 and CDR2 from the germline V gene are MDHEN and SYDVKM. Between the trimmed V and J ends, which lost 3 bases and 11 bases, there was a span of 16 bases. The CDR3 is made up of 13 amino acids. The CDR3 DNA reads TGTGCCAGCAGTTTTGGGGCCATTAGTCCGGCTTTCTTT. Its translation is CASSFGAISPAFF.

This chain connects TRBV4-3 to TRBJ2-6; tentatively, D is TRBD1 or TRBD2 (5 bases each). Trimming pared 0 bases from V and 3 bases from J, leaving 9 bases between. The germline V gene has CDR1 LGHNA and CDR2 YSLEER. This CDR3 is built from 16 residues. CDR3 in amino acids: CASSQDGGFGANVLTF. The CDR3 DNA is TGCGCCAGCAGCCAAGATGGGGGTTTTGGGGCCAACGTCCTGACTTTC.

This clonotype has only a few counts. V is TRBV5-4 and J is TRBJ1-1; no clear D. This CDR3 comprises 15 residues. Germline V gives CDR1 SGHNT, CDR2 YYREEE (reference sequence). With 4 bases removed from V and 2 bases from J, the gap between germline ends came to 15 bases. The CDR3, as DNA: TGTGCCAGCAGCCCCATCGAGCTGGTTAACACTGAAGCTTTCTTT. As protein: CASSPIELVNTEAFF.

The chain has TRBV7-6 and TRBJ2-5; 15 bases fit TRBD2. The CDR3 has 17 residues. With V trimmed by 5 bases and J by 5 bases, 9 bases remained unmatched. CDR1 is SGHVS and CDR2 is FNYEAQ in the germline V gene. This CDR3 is CASSRGLAGGPLETQYF. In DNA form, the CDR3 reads TGTGCCAGCAGCCGCGGACTAGCGGGAGGGCCATTGGAGACCCAGTACTTC.

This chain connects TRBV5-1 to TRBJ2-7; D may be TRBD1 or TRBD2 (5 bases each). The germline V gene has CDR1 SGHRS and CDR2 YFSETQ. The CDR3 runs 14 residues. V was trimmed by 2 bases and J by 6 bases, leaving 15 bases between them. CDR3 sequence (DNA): TGCGCCAGCAGCTTCGAAGGAGCTGGGGGCGAGCAGTACTTC. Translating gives CASSFEGAGGEQYF.

CDR3 protein: CASSQGTGGVEQYF. The CDR3 DNA sequence: TGTGCCAGCAGCCAAGGTACCGGGGGAGTCGAGCAGTACTTC. The chain uses TRBV3-1 and TRBJ2-7; tentatively, D is TRBD2 (6 bases). V dropped 1 base and J dropped 6 bases, with 13 bases sitting between them. The germline V gene encodes CDR1 LGHDT and CDR2 YNNKEL (reference sequence). This CDR3 has 14 amino acids.

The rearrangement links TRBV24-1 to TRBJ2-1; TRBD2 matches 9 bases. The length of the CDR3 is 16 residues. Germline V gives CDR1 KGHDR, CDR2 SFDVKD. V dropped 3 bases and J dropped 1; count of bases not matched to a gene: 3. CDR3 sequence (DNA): TGTGCCACCAGTGATCGACTAGCGGCATCCTACAATGAGCAGTTCTTC. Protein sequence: CATSDRLAASYNEQFF.

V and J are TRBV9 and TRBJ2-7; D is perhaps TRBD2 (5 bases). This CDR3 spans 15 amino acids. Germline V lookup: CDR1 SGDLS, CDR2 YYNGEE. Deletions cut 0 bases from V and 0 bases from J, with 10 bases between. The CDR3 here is CASSVVGVASYEQYF. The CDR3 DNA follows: TGTGCCAGCAGCGTAGTCGGGGTCGCCTCCTACGAGCAGTACTTC.

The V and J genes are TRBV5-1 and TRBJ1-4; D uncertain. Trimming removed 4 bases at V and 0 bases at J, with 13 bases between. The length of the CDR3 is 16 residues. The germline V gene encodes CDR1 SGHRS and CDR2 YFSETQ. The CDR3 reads CASSPRGHATNEKLFF. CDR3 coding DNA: TGCGCCAGCAGCCCCCGAGGGCATGCAACTAATGAAAAACTGTTTTTT.

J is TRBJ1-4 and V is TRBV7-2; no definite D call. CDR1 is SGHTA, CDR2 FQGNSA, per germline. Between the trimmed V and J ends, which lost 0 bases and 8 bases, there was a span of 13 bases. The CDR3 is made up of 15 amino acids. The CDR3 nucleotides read TGTGCCAGCAGCTTAGCTGCAAGGGTGGGGGAAAAACTGTTTTTT. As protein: CASSLAARVGEKLFF.

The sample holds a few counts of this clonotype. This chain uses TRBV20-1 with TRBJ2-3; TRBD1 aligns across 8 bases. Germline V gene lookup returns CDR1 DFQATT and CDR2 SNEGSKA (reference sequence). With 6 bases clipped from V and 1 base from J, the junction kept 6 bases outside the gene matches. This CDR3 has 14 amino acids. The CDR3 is CSAKDRVGTDTQYF. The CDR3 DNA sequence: TGCAGTGCAAAGGACAGGGTCGGCACAGATACGCAGTATTTT.

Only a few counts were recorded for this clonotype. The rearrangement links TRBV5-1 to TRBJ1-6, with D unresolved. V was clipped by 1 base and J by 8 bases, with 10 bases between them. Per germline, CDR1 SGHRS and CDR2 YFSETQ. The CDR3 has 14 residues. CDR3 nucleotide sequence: TGCGCCAGCAGCTTGACGGACGGAGATTCACCCCTCCACTTT. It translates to CASSLTDGDSPLHF.

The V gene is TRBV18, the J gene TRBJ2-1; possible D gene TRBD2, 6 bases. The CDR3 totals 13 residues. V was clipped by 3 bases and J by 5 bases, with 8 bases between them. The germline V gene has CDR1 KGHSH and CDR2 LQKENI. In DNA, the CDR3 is TGTGCCAGCTCACCGGGGGGAAACAATGAGCAGTTCTTC. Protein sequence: CASSPGGNNEQFF.

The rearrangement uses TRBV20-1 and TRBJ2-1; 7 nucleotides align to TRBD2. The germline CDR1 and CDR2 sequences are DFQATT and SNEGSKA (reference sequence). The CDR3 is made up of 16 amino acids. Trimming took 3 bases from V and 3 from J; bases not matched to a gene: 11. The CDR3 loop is CSASTWRESNYNEQFF. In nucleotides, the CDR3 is TGCAGTGCTAGTACTTGGCGGGAGTCCAACTACAATGAGCAGTTCTTC.

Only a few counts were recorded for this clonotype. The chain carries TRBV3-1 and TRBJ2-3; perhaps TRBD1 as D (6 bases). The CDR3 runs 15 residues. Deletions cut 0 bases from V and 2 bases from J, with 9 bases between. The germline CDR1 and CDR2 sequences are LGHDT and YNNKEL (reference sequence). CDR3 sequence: CASSQDTGITDTQYF. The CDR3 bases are TGTGCCAGCAGCCAAGACACAGGGATCACAGATACGCAGTATTTT.

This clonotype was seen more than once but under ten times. The CDR3 loop reads CASSLLRLPGTDTQYF. The CDR3 DNA reads TGTGCCAGCAGCTTACTCCGACTTCCCGGCACAGATACGCAGTATTTT. V and J are TRBV7-8 and TRBJ2-3; unclear D gene. The CDR3 has 16 amino acids. From germline, CDR1 is SGHVS and CDR2 FQNEAQ. V lost 2 bases and J lost 1, with 13 bases in between.

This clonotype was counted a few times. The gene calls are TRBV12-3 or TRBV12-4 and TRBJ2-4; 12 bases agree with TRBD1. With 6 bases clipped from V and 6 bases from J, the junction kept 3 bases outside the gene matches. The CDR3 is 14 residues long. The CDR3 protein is CASRGQGAGNIQYF. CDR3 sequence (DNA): TGTGCCAGCAGGGGACAGGGGGCGGGAAACATTCAGTACTTC.

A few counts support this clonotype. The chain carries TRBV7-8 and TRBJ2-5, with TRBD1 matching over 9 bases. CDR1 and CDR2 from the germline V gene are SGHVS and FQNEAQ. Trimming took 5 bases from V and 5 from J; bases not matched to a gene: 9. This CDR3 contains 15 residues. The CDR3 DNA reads TGTGCCAGCAGCCTATACAGGGGGCAGGGGGAGACCCAGTACTTC. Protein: CASSLYRGQGETQYF.

The CDR3 loop reads CASSVDGASGNTIYF. The CDR3 DNA reads as TGTGCCAGCAGCGTAGACGGGGCGTCAGGAAACACCATATATTTT. The chain couples TRBV9 to TRBJ1-3; a possible D gene is TRBD1 (5 bases). Per the germline V gene, CDR1 is SGDLS and CDR2 is YYNGEE. The CDR3 extends over 15 amino acids. V lost 0 bases to trimming and J lost 4 bases, with 11 bases between them.

The CDR3 sequence: CASRKRDGVYEQYF. The CDR3 DNA reads as TGTGCCAGCAGAAAACGGGACGGGGTCTACGAGCAGTACTTC. The chain couples TRBV5-5 to TRBJ2-7; D assignment may be TRBD1 or TRBD2 (5 bases each). Germline-derived CDR1 and CDR2 are SGHKS and YYEKEE (reference sequence). The CDR3 loop spans 14 amino acids. With 5 bases removed from V and 3 bases from J, the gap between germline ends came to 15 bases.

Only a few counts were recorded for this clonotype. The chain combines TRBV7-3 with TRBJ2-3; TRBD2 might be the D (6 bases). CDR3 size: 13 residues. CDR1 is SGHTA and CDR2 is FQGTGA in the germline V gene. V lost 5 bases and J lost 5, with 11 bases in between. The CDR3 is CASSPTGVDTQYF. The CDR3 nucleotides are TGTGCCAGCAGCCCCACGGGGGTAGATACGCAGTATTTT.